Listed below are T cell receptor beta chains from one sample, sequenced in a study of Tregs in tolerant kidney transplant recipients. Profiled with immunoSEQ multiplex PCR; TCRdb holds only in-frame clones, not every one. The table records roughly 52,000 clones, about 90% of them present only once. Sample: CD8+ T cells from blood (PBMCs), taken 24 months after the transplant. Receptors were obtained from a human patient who received a combined kidney and bone marrow transplant. A subset of T cells may come from the graft donor. Each CDR3 is given with its conserved first and last residue. Each record gives: V gene, D gene, J gene, CDR3 DNA, CDR3 protein. A D gene is named only where the DNA matches it firmly.

TRBV27	TRBD2	TRBJ2-7	TGTGCCAGCAGTCCTTTAGCGGGAGTCCGCTCCTACGAGCAGTACTTC	CASSPLAGVRSYEQYF
TRBV6-1	NA	TRBJ1-2	TGTGCCAGCAGTGAAGGTTTCGCGCCCTCTTATAACTATGGCTACACCTTC	CASSEGFAPSYNYGYTF
TRBV9	TRBD2	TRBJ2-2	TGTGCCAGCAGCGCCAACCGAGCGACTAGCGGAAACACCGGGGAGCTGTTTTTT	CASSANRATSGNTGELFF
TRBV9	TRBD1	TRBJ2-7	TGTGCCAGCAGCGTAGGGGACAGGGACTACGAGCAGTACTTC	CASSVGDRDYEQYF
TRBV7-9	NA	TRBJ1-6	TGTGCCAGCAGCTTAGCGACAGGTAGCTATTCCCCCCTCCACTTT	CASSLATGSYSPLHF
TRBV7-2	TRBD1	TRBJ2-5	TGTGCCAGCAGCTTAGAGGGGGCCTACCAAGAGACCCAGTACTTC	CASSLEGAYQETQYF
TRBV30	NA	TRBJ2-4	TGTGCCTGGAGTAAAGGGGTGGCCGCCGGCAAAAACATTCAGTACTTC	CAWSKGVAAGKNIQYF
TRBV4-1	TRBD2	TRBJ2-2	TGCGCCAGCAGCCACGGGACTAGCGGTAACACCGGGGAGCTGTTTTTT	CASSHGTSGNTGELFF
TRBV19	NA	TRBJ2-7	TGTGCCAGTAGTCACAGCTACGAGCAGTACTTC	CASSHSYEQYF
TRBV16	NA	TRBJ1-2	TGTGCCAGCAGCCACACACCCCAGGGGAGCGGGGATGGCTACACCTTC	CASSHTPQGSGDGYTF
TRBV13	NA	TRBJ2-7	TGTGCCAGCAGCGAGGCCGGGACACACTCCTACGAGCAGTACTTC	CASSEAGTHSYEQYF